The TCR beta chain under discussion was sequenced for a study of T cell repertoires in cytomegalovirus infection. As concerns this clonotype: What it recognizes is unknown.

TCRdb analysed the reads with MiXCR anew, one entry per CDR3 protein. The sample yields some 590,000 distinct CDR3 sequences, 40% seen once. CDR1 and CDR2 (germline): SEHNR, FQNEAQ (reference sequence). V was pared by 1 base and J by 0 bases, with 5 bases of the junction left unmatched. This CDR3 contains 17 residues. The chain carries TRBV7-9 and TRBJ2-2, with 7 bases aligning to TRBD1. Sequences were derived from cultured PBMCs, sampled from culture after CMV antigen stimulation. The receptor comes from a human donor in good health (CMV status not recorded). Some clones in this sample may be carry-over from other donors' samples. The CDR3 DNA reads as TGTGCCAGCAGCTTAGTGGTTGGGACAGCGAACACCGGGGAGCTGTTTTTT. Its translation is CASSLVVGTANTGELFF.